A single TCR beta chain is shown here with its context. This specimen belongs to a study of blood T cell repertoires in COVID-19. Using immunoSEQ multiplex PCR, the repertoire was profiled, and TCRdb retains in-frame clones only, with some absent. The repertoire holds some 270,000 clones, with roughly four fifths as singletons. The germline CDR1 and CDR2 sequences are SGDLS and YYNGEE. The CDR3 covers 16 residues. Losses at the gene ends were 2 bases for V and 8 bases for J; bases not matched to a gene: 7. The sequence derives from a man between 50 and 59 years old who had recovered from COVID-19. Sequencing input: PBMCs or T cells enriched from blood (not recorded which). The V gene is TRBV9, the J gene TRBJ2-2, with 12 bases aligning to TRBD2. The CDR3 sequence is CASSVLLAGGPGELFF. The CDR3 nucleotides are TGTGCCAGCAGCGTCTTGCTAGCGGGAGGGCCTGGGGAGCTGTTTTTT.